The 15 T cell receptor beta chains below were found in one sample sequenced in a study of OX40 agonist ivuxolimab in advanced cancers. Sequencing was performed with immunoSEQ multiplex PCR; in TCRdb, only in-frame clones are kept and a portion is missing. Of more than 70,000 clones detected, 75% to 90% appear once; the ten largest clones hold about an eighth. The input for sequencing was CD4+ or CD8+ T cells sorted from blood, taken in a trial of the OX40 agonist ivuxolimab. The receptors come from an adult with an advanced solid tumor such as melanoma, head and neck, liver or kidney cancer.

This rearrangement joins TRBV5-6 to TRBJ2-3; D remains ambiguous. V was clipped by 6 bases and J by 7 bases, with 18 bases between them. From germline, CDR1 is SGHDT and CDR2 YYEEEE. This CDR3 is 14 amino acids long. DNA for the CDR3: TGTGCCAGCAAAGGTGGAGCACACCATAATACGCAGTATTTT. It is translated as CASKGGAHHNTQYF. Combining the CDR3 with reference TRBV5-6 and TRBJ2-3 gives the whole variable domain DAGVTQSPTHLIKTRGQQVTLRCSPKSGHDTVSWYQQALGQGPQFIFQYYEEEERQRGNFPDRFSGHQFPNYSSELNVNALLLGDSALYLCASKGGAHHNTQYFGPGTRLTVL.

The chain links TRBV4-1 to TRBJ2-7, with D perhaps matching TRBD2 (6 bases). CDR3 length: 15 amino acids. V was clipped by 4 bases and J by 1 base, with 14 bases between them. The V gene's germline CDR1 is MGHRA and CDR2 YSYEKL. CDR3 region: CASSLTGGYSYEQYF. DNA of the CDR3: TGCGCCAGCAGCCTTACTGGGGGGTATTCCTACGAGCAGTACTTC.

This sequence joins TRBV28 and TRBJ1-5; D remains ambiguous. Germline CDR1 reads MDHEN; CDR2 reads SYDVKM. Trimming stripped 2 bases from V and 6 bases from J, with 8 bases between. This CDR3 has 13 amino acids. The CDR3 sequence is CASSLQVAQPQHF. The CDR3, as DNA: TGTGCCAGCAGTTTACAGGTGGCTCAGCCCCAGCATTTT. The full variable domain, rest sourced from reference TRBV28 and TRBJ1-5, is DVKVTQSSRYLVKRTGEKVFLECVQDMDHENMFWYRQDPGLGLRLIYFSYDVKMKEKGDIPEGYSVSREKKERFSLILESASTNQTSMYLCASSLQVAQPQHFGDGTRLSIL.

The CDR3: CASSLYSGQGTYEQYF. As DNA, the CDR3 is TGTGCCAGCAGCTTGTACTCGGGACAGGGAACCTACGAGCAGTACTTC. The genes are TRBV5-4 and TRBJ2-7; 9 positions match TRBD1. The CDR3 is 16 residues long. The V gene end was trimmed by 1 base and the J gene end by 2 bases; junction bases not matched to a gene: 7. CDR1 and CDR2 (germline): SGHNT, YYREEE (reference sequence).

CDR3 in amino acids: CASITSGSAGELFF. In DNA form, the CDR3 reads TGTGCCAGCATTACTAGCGGGAGTGCCGGGGAGCTGTTTTTT. This chain links TRBV28 with TRBJ2-2; 11 bases map to TRBD2. Trimming took 7 bases from V and 6 from J; bases not matched to a gene: 4. Germline-derived CDR1 and CDR2 are MDHEN and SYDVKM. This CDR3 has 14 residues.

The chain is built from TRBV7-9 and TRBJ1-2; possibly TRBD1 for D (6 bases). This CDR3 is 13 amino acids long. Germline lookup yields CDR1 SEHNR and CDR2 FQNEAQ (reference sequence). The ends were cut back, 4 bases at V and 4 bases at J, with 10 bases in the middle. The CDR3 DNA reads TGTGCCAGCAGCTCGGACAGTCTCTATGGCTACACCTTC. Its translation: CASSSDSLYGYTF.

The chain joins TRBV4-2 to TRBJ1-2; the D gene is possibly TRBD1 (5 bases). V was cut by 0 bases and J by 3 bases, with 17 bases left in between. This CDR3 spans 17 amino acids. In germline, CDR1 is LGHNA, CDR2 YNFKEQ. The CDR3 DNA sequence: TGTGCCAGCAGCCAAGATCTTATCCAGGGAAGATACTATGGCTACACCTTC. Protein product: CASSQDLIQGRYYGYTF.

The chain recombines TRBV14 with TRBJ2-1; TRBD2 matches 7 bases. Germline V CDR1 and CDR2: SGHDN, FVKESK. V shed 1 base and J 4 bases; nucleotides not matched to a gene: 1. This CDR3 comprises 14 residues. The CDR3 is CASSQGGGYNEQFF. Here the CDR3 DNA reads TGTGCCAGCAGCCAAGGCGGGGGATACAATGAGCAGTTCTTC.

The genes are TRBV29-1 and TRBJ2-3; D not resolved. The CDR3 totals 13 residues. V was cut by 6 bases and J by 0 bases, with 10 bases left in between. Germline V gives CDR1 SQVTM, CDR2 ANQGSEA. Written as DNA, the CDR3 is TGCAGCGTCCTGCTGGGGAGCACAGATACGCAGTATTTT. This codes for CSVLLGSTDTQYF.

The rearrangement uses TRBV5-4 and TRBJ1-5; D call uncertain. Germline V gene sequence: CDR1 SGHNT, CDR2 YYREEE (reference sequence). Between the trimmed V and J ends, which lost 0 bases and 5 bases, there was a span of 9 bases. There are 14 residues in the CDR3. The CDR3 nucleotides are TGTGCCAGCAGCTTGGGGCCAGGATATCAGCCCCAGCATTTT. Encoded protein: CASSLGPGYQPQHF. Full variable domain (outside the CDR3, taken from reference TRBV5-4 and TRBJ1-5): ETGVTQSPTHLIKTRGQQVTLRCSSQSGHNTVSWYQQALGQGPQFIFQYYREEENGRGNFPPRFSGLQFPNYSSELNVNALELDDSALYLCASSLGPGYQPQHFGDGTRLSIL.

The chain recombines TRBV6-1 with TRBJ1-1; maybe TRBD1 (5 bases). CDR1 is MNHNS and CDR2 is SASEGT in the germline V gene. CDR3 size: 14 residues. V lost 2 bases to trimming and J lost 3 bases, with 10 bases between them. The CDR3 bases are TGTGCCAGCAGTGAAAGAGGGACGCACACTGAAGCTTTCTTT. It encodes CASSERGTHTEAFF.

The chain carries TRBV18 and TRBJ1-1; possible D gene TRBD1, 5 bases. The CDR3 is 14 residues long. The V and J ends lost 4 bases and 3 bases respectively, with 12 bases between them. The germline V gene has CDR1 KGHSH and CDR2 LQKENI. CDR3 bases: TGTGCCAGCTCACGGGGCCTGACTGACACTGAAGCTTTCTTT. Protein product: CASSRGLTDTEAFF.

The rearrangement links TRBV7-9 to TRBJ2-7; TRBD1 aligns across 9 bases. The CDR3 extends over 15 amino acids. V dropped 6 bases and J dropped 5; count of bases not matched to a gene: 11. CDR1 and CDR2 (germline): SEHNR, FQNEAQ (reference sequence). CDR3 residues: CASSSARTGANEQYF. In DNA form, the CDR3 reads TGTGCCAGCAGTTCAGCCAGGACAGGGGCGAACGAGCAGTACTTC. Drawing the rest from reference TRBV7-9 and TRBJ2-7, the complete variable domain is DTGVSQNPRHKITKRGQNVTFRCDPISEHNRLYWYRQTLGQGPEFLTYFQNEAQLEKSRLLSDRFSAERPKGSFSTLEIQRTEQGDSAMYLCASSSARTGANEQYFGPGTRLTVT.

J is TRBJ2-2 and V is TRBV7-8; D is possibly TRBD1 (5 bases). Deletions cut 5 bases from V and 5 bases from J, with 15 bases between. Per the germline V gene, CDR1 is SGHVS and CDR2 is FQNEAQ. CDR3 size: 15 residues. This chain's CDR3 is CASSLLRQLTGELFF. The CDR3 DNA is TGTGCCAGCAGCCTACTACGACAGTTAACCGGGGAGCTGTTTTTT.

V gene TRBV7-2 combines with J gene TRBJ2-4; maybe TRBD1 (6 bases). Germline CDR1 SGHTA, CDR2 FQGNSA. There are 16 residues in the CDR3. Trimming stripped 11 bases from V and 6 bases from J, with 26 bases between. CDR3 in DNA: TGTGCCTCCAGCAGCTGGCCACAGGGTTCTGCAAACATTCAGTACTTC. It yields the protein CASSSWPQGSANIQYF.